Listed below are T cell receptor beta chains from one sample, sequenced in a study of T-cell memory formation after mild COVID-19. TCRdb recomputed calls from the 5' RACE reads with MiXCR, one row per CDR3 protein. The sample has fewer than 200,000 distinct CDR3 sequences, 20% to 25% seen once. Sequences were obtained from PBMCs or a T cell subset sorted from them (not recorded which). These receptors originate from an adult woman who had mild COVID-19 (a few samples of this study predate the infection). Cell type and time point are not known. CDR3s include the opening cysteine and the closing phenylalanine or tryptophan. The D gene is left open where the match is weak. Only some rows state a clone size, as once, few, many or a class for expanded clones.

size	V	J	D	length	DNA	CDR3
-	TRBV20-1	TRBJ2-1	-	12	TGCAGTGCTAGTCCCAGGGCATATGAGCAGTTCTTC	CSASPRAYEQFF
-	TRBV20-1	TRBJ2-1	TRBD2	15	TGCAGTGCTCCTCTGAGCGGGAGTGCCTACAATGAGCAGTTCTTC	CSAPLSGSAYNEQFF
-	TRBV7-3	TRBJ2-6	-	15	TGTGCCAGCAGCCCTGCGGGCTCTGGGGCCAACGTCCTGACTTTC	CASSPAGSGANVLTF
-	TRBV19	TRBJ1-2	-	13	TGTGCCAGTGTGACCCAGGGAATCGGGGGCTACACCTTC	CASVTQGIGGYTF
-	TRBV4-1	TRBJ2-7	TRBD2	14	TGCGCCAGCAGCCCGACTCGGGGGGGCGGCGAGCAGTACTTC	CASSPTRGGGEQYF
few	TRBV6-5	TRBJ2-7	-	13	TGTGCCAGCAGTTACTTTGGGCGCTACGAGCAGTACTTC	CASSYFGRYEQYF
few	TRBV7-9	TRBJ2-7	-	15	TGTGCCAGCAGCTCACATTTGGGGAGGAGGTACGAGCAGTACTTC	CASSSHLGRRYEQYF
few	TRBV5-6	TRBJ2-7	-	12	TGTGCCAGCAGCTTGGCAGTAAACGAGCAGTACTTC	CASSLAVNEQYF
few	TRBV7-8	TRBJ2-1	-	16	TGTGCCAGCAGCTCTCTTCTTGACACTAACTTCAATGAGCAGTTCTTC	CASSSLLDTNFNEQFF
few	TRBV27	TRBJ2-5	TRBD2	16	TGTGCCAGCAGGACGTGGCGGGAGGGCCTCCAAGAGACCCAGTACTTC	CASRTWREGLQETQYF
-	TRBV11-2	TRBJ2-2	-	12	TGTGCCAGCAGCTCCGTTACCGGGGAGCTGTTTTTT	CASSSVTGELFF
-	TRBV5-4	TRBJ1-3	-	14	TGTGCCAGCAGCTTGGGAGTAACTGGAAACACCATATATTTT	CASSLGVTGNTIYF
few	TRBV5-6	TRBJ2-2	-	12	TGTGCCAGCAGCTTGCTCACCGGGGAGCTGTTTTTT	CASSLLTGELFF
-	TRBV10-3	TRBJ1-2	-	13	TGTGCCATCAGTTCCGAGACAGAAGGTGGCTACACCTTC	CAISSETEGGYTF
few	TRBV6-5	TRBJ2-4	-	15	TGTGCCAGCAGTCCCATGACAGGATGGGCGAACATTCAGTACTTC	CASSPMTGWANIQYF
-	TRBV7-3	TRBJ1-1	TRBD1	14	TGTGCCAGCAGCTGGACAGGGGCGAACACTGAAGCTTTCTTT	CASSWTGANTEAFF
once	TRBV9	TRBJ1-2	-	14	TGTGCCAGCAGCGGAAGGTGGGGAGTTGATGGCTACACCTTC	CASSGRWGVDGYTF
-	TRBV6-6	TRBJ1-1	-	14	TGTGCCAGCAGTTACTCGGGGGGCACGACTGAAGCTTTCTTT	CASSYSGGTTEAFF
few	TRBV20-1	TRBJ2-5	-	14	TGCAGTGCTAGAGATGGGTCAGCGGAAGAGACCCAGTACTTC	CSARDGSAEETQYF
once	TRBV11-2	TRBJ1-2	-	16	TGTGCCAGCAGCTTTCCCATGGACCGACACTTGAGGGGCTACACCTTC	CASSFPMDRHLRGYTF
few	TRBV2	TRBJ2-7	-	15	TGTGCCAGCAGTGAGACAGCGGACGGACTCTACGAGCAGTACTTC	CASSETADGLYEQYF
few	TRBV4-1	TRBJ1-2	TRBD1	16	TGCGCCAGCAGCCACCGCGGACAGGCAGCGAGGGATGGCTACACCTTC	CASSHRGQAARDGYTF
many	TRBV27	TRBJ2-2	-	13	TGTGCCAGCAGTGCAACGAACACCGGGGAGCTGTTTTTT	CASSATNTGELFF
few	TRBV5-6	TRBJ2-3	TRBD1	14	TGTGCCAGCAGCTGGGGACAGGGTGGAGATACGCAGTATTTT	CASSWGQGGDTQYF
few	TRBV12-3/TRBV12-4	TRBJ2-3	TRBD2	14	TGTGCCAGCCAACTAGCGGGGGGGACAGATACGCAGTATTTT	CASQLAGGTDTQYF
many	TRBV29-1	TRBJ2-7	-	13	TGCAGCGTCCTAACAGGCGGTCGCTACGAGCAGTACTTC	CSVLTGGRYEQYF
few	TRBV5-1	TRBJ2-1	TRBD2	15	TGCGCCAGCAGCTTAGGGGCGGGAGGGCCCAATGAGCAGTTCTTC	CASSLGAGGPNEQFF
-	TRBV7-9	TRBJ2-1	-	12	TGTGCCAGCAGGAGCGACAGGAGTCACGAGTTCTTC	CASRSDRSHEFF
-	TRBV12-3/TRBV12-4	TRBJ2-2	-	13	TGTGCCAGCAGTTTATCTTGGGCCGGGGAGCTGTTTTTT	CASSLSWAGELFF
-	TRBV6-5	TRBJ2-7	TRBD1	13	TGTGCCAGCAGATGGACAGGGGCCCACGAGCAGTACTTC	CASRWTGAHEQYF
few	TRBV18	TRBJ2-2	-	14	TGTGCCAGCTCACCCCCTGGGGGCACCGGGGAGCTGTTTTTT	CASSPPGGTGELFF
few	TRBV19	TRBJ2-3	-	15	TGTGCCACCGCCGGGACTGGATTATACACAGATACGCAGTATTTT	CATAGTGLYTDTQYF
-	TRBV29-1	TRBJ2-7	TRBD2	14	TGCAGCGTTGGTCCAGCGGGAGGAGGGTACGAGCAGTACTTC	CSVGPAGGGYEQYF
-	TRBV12-3/TRBV12-4	TRBJ1-1	TRBD1	14	TGTGCCAGCAGCATGGGACAGGGTCGCACTGAAGCTTTCTTT	CASSMGQGRTEAFF
few	TRBV20-1	TRBJ1-1	-	18	TGCAGTGCTAGATCCCCTTTTTACAGCGAGGTGATGAACACTGAAGCTTTCTTT	CSARSPFYSEVMNTEAFF
few	TRBV4-1	TRBJ1-1	-	15	TGCGCCAGCAGCCAAGAATCCGGGAGCGGCACTGAAGCTTTCTTT	CASSQESGSGTEAFF
few	TRBV18	TRBJ2-7	-	14	TGTGCCAGCTCACCACCCCAGGGACCGGCCGAGCAGTACTTC	CASSPPQGPAEQYF
-	TRBV12-3/TRBV12-4	TRBJ2-7	TRBD1	14	TGTGCCAGCAGCCCCGACAGGGGGGACTACGAGCAGTACTTC	CASSPDRGDYEQYF
few	TRBV6-1	TRBJ1-5	-	15	TGTGCCAGCAGGAGCGGAGGTTATAGCAATCAGCCCCAGCATTTT	CASRSGGYSNQPQHF
-	TRBV24-1	TRBJ2-1	TRBD2	14	TGTGCCACCAGTGCCGGGAGGCTCTACAATGAGCAGTTCTTC	CATSAGRLYNEQFF
-	TRBV19	TRBJ1-2	-	13	TGTGCCAGTAGCCACAGGGAGGTGAACGTCTACACCTTC	CASSHREVNVYTF
few	TRBV21-1	TRBJ1-6	-	14	TGTGCCAGCAGCATTGGGGGAGGGAATTCACCCCTCCACTTT	CASSIGGGNSPLHF
-	TRBV7-9	TRBJ2-1	-	12	TGTGCCAGCAGAAAGGGAGGAGGTGAGCAGTTCTTC	CASRKGGGEQFF
-	TRBV7-9	TRBJ2-7	TRBD1	17	TGTGCCAGCAGCTTAACGGGTACAATGACAGGGGTCTACGAGCAGTACTTC	CASSLTGTMTGVYEQYF
few	TRBV20-1	TRBJ2-1	TRBD2	14	TGCAGTGCTAGTACTAGCGGGGACCACAATGAGCAGTTCTTC	CSASTSGDHNEQFF
-	TRBV5-1	TRBJ1-1	-	16	TGCGCCAGCAGCATTGGAGAGGGCGGGGTGAGCACTGAAGCTTTCTTT	CASSIGEGGVSTEAFF
few	TRBV12-3/TRBV12-4	TRBJ2-1	TRBD2	16	TGTGCCAGCAGGGGGACTAGCGGGGGTTCCTACAATGAGCAGTTCTTC	CASRGTSGGSYNEQFF
many	TRBV4-3	TRBJ2-7	-	14	TGCGCCAGCGCGCCGGGCGCCAGCTCCTACGAGCAGTACTTC	CASAPGASSYEQYF
-	TRBV4-1	TRBJ1-5	-	13	TGCGCCAGCAGCCAAGGAAGTAATCAGCCCCAGCATTTT	CASSQGSNQPQHF
few	TRBV6-2/TRBV6-3	TRBJ2-1	TRBD2	17	TGTGCCAGCAGTTGGGGAGCGGGAGATTCAATTTACAATGAGCAGTTCTTC	CASSWGAGDSIYNEQFF
few	TRBV5-6	TRBJ2-7	-	16	TGTGCCAGCAGCCCCCTGCTCCGGGGGTCCACCTACGAGCAGTACTTC	CASSPLLRGSTYEQYF
-	TRBV29-1	TRBJ2-7	-	12	TGCAGCGTTGAAGTTCGGGCAGACGAGCAGTACTTC	CSVEVRADEQYF
-	TRBV6-5	TRBJ2-1	TRBD1	15	TGTGCCAGCAGTTACTCGGACAGGGTTAACAATGAGCAGTTCTTC	CASSYSDRVNNEQFF
-	TRBV7-9	TRBJ2-1	TRBD2	17	TGTGCCAGCAGCACCTTAGCGGGAGGGCCTTCGATCGGTGAGCAGTTCTTC	CASSTLAGGPSIGEQFF
-	TRBV7-9	TRBJ2-7	TRBD1	14	TGTGCCAGCAGCCCGAGACAGGGAATTGGAGAGCAGTACTTC	CASSPRQGIGEQYF
few	TRBV7-9	TRBJ2-5	TRBD2	14	TGTGCCAGCAGCTCTAGCGGGGTACCAGAGACCCAGTACTTC	CASSSSGVPETQYF
-	TRBV7-9	TRBJ1-2	TRBD1	14	TGTGCCAGCAGCTATCCGGGACAGAACTATGGCTACACCTTC	CASSYPGQNYGYTF